This T cell receptor beta chain was retrieved from a study of blood T cell repertoires in COVID-19. Study background: Donors in the United States, Italy and Spain gave samples during acute or convalescent COVID-19.

As handled by the study authors: Counts of nucleated cells, estimated from reference gene primer amplification, were obtained. Clones were read by immunoSEQ multiplex PCR, and TCRdb kept only the in-frame ones, dropping some. V and J calls and clone size come straight from that table; D and trimming were deduced from the DNA. The sample includes some 40,000 clones, 70% to 90% seen only once; the top ten take about 31%. Germline V gives CDR1 KGHDR, CDR2 SFDVKD. The CDR3 consists of 15 residues. Deletions cut 4 bases from V and 4 bases from J, with 15 bases between. The clonotype was recovered from a man in his 70s with active COVID-19. J is TRBJ1-2 and V is TRBV24-1; TRBD1 is a possible D gene (5 bases). What was sequenced was peripheral blood. CDR3 amino acids: CATSDPRQLGYGYTF. Here the CDR3 DNA reads TGTGCCACCAGTGACCCTCGACAGTTAGGCTATGGCTACACCTTC.